These 8 T cell receptor beta chains originate from one sample sequenced in a study of cytomegalovirus exposure and HLA in healthy donors. The PCR contained 60 Vbeta and 13 Jbeta primers. Profiling relied on immunoSEQ multiplex PCR, and the TCRdb table lists in-frame clones only, not all of them. The sample includes about 200,000 clones, roughly 13% of them seen just once. The specimen was PBMCs. These receptors were taken from a man in his fifties or sixties in good health and CMV-seropositive.

The chain uses TRBV19 and TRBJ2-2; D ambiguous. The V end was cut by 7 bases, the J end by 7 bases, with 13 bases between. Germline CDR1 reads LNHDA; CDR2 reads SQIVND (reference sequence). The CDR3 spans 13 residues. CDR3 DNA: TGTGCCAGTATCCCGCGGCCCGGCGGGGAGCTGTTTTTT. Its translation: CASIPRPGGELFF.

This rearrangement joins TRBV6-6 to TRBJ2-7; 11 bases are shared with TRBD2. The CDR3 length is 13 residues. The ends lost 5 bases at V and 5 bases at J; junction bases unmatched: 2. Germline V gene data show CDR1 as MNHNY and CDR2 as SVGAGI (reference sequence). The CDR3 sequence: CASSKLAGDEQYF. The CDR3 bases are TGTGCCAGCAGTAAACTAGCGGGGGACGAGCAGTACTTC.

This clone has a handful of counts. J is TRBJ1-1 and V is TRBV2, with TRBD1 matching 10 bases. Germline loops: CDR1 SNHLY, CDR2 FYNNEI. The CDR3 loop spans 17 amino acids. Losses at the gene ends were 3 bases for V and 6 bases for J; bases not matched to a gene: 13. CDR3 amino acids: CASSDSGTGERTPEAFF. CDR3 DNA sequence: TGTGCCAGCAGTGATTCAGGGACAGGGGAACGGACCCCTGAAGCTTTCTTT. Complete variable domain (other parts from reference TRBV2 and TRBJ1-1): EPEVTQTPSHQVTQMGQEVILRCVPISNHLYFYWYRQILGQKVEFLVSFYNNEISEKSEIFDDQFSVERPDGSNFTLKIRSTKLEDSAMYFCASSDSGTGERTPEAFFGQGTRLTVV.

This clone appeared a few times. V usage is TRBV5-1 and J usage is TRBJ1-2; 7 nucleotides agree with TRBD1. CDR1 and CDR2 (germline): SGHRS, YFSETQ. J lost 4 bases, V lost 4 bases, and 10 bases had no gene match. CDR3 length: 15 residues. The CDR3 reads CASSPPGQSAYGYTF. The DNA of the CDR3 is TGCGCCAGCAGCCCCCCGGGACAGTCGGCCTATGGCTACACCTTC.

The chain carries TRBV11-3 and TRBJ2-2; tentative D call: TRBD1 (8 bases). Germline lookup yields CDR1 SGHNT and CDR2 YENEEA. CDR3 length: 15 residues. V was trimmed by 5 bases and J by 6 bases, leaving 16 bases between them. The CDR3 loop is CASSAQGEGAGELFF. The CDR3, as DNA: TGTGCCAGCAGCGCACAGGGGGAGGGGGCCGGGGAGCTGTTTTTT.

The rearrangement links TRBV30 to TRBJ2-7, with a tentative D call TRBD1 (5 bases). Trimming removed 2 bases from V and 1 base from J, with 9 bases in between. The CDR3 runs 13 residues. The V gene's germline CDR1 is GTSNPN and CDR2 SVGIG (reference sequence). The CDR3 DNA sequence: TGTGCCTGGAGTTGGCAGGGATCCTACGAGCAGTACTTC. Residues: CAWSWQGSYEQYF.

This clone appeared once. The rearrangement links TRBV7-3 to TRBJ1-6; D call uncertain. Trimming cost V 2 bases and J 7 bases, with 6 bases left between them. The CDR3 length is 13 residues. Germline V gives CDR1 SGHTA, CDR2 FQGTGA. The CDR3: CASSLARNSPLHF. DNA of the CDR3: TGTGCCAGCAGCTTAGCGCGCAATTCACCCCTCCACTTT.

Notes on this clone: Sequence at one end of the junction differs from germline and may be a read error. V usage is TRBV7-7 and J usage is TRBJ2-5, with 7 bases fitting TRBD2. CDR3 size: 15 residues. CDR1 SSHAT and CDR2 FNYEAQ come from the germline V gene (reference sequence). The DNA for the CDR3 is TGTGCTAGCAGCTTAGCGCGGGGGAAGGCAGAGACCCAGTACTTC. This encodes CASSLARGKAETQYF.